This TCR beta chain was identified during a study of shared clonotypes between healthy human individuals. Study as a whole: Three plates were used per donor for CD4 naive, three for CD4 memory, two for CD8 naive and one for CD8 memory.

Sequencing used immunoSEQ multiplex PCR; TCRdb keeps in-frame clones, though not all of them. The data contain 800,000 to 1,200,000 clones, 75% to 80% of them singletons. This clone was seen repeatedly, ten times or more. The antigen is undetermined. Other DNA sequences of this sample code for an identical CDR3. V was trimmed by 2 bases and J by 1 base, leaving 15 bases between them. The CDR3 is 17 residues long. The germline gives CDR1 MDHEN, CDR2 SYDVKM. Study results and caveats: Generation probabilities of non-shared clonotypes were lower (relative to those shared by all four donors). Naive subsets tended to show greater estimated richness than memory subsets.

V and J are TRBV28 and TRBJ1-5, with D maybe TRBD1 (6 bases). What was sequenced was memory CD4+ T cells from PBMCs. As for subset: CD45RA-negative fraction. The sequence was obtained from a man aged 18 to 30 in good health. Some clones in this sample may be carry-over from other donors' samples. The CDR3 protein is CASSLPRGVLSNQPQHF. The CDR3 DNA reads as TGTGCCAGCAGTTTACCCAGGGGAGTGTTAAGCAATCAGCCCCAGCATTTT.